This TCR beta chain appears in the sequencing data of a study of T cell responses to AZD1222 COVID-19 vaccine. Study results and caveats: Two doses of AZD1222 preceded a rise in Spike-specific TCR breadth and depth. Among the donors, most were white British and more were female, and clonal diversity was possibly underestimated. Repertoire sampling occurred only after the peak T cell response.

CDR1 SGDLS and CDR2 YYNGEE come from the germline V gene. V was pared by 0 bases and J by 8 bases, with 4 bases of the junction left unmatched. The CDR3 loop spans 14 amino acids. In regard to this clone: Its antigen is not identified.

Second-dose schedules of about 4 or about 12 weeks were combined. Some clones are missing from TCRdb's copy, which holds only in-frame ones; the method was immunoSEQ multiplex PCR. The sample contains about 88,000 clones, 90% of which appear only once. Specimen: peripheral blood, collected 28 days after the second AZD1222 dose. The sequence was obtained from an adult who received the AZD1222 COVID-19 vaccine. J is TRBJ1-2 and V is TRBV9; 10 nucleotides line up with TRBD1. Here the CDR3 reads CASSVGDRGQGYTF. Written as DNA, the CDR3 is TGTGCCAGCAGCGTAGGGGACAGGGGCCAGGGCTACACCTTC. Full variable domain (rest looked up from reference TRBV9 and TRBJ1-2): DSGVTQTPKHLITATGQRVTLRCSPRSGDLSVYWYQQSLDQGLQFLIQYYNGEERAKGNILERFSAQQFPDLHSELNLSSLELGDSALYFCASSVGDRGQGYTFGSGTRLTVV.